Here is one T cell receptor (beta chain) with its context. Its target is unknown. The record originates from a study of T-cell reconstitution after alpha-beta-depleted transplantation in children. Using unique molecular identifiers, the investigators prepared the TCRbeta library. TCRdb independently ran MiXCR on the PCR reads; one entry per CDR3 protein. The data show about 600,000 distinct CDR3 sequences, roughly 23% seen once. Overall study findings and caveats: Day-60 TCRbeta diversity that was high in some patients was derived from surviving recipient T cells and thymic progenitors.

The CDR3 extends over 11 amino acids. The germline V and J ends were trimmed by 4 bases and 8 bases, with 6 bases remaining between them. Germline loops: CDR1 SGHAT, CDR2 FQDESV (reference sequence). The sequence was obtained from a boy under three years old who had a stem cell transplant for acute myeloid leukemia, so the T cells may come from the graft donor. The J gene is TRBJ2-1, the V gene TRBV11-1, with unresolved D. Sequencing was performed on PBMCs, mostly from graft donor cells, taken 360 days after TCRalphabeta/CD19-depleted stem cell transplant. The chain's CDR3 is CASSSPHEQFF. Here the CDR3 DNA reads TGTGCCAGCAGCTCTCCCCATGAGCAGTTCTTC.